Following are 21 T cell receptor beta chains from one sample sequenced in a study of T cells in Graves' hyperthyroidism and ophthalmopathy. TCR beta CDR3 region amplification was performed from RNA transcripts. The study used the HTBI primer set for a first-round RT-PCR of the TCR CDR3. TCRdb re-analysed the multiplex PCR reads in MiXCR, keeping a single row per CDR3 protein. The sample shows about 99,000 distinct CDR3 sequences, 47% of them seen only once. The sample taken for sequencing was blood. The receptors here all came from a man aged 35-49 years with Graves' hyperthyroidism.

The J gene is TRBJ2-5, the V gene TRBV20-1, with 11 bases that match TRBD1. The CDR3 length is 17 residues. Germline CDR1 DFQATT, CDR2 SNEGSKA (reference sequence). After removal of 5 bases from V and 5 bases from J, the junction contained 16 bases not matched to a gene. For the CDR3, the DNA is TGCAGTGCTGGGACAGGGGGACTAGTTGAACTTCTGGAGACCCAGTACTTC. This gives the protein CSAGTGGLVELLETQYF.

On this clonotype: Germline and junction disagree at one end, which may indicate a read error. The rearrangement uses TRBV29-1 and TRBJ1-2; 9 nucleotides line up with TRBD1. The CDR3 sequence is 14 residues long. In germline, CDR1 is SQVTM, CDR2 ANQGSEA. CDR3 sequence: CSAGTGGGGYGYSF. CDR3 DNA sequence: TGCAGCGCCGGCACAGGGGGCGGTGGCTATGGCTACTCTTTC.

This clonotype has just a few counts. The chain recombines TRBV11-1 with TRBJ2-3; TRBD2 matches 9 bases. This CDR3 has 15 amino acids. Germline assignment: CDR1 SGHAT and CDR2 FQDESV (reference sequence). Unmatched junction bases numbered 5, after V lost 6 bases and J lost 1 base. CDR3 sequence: CASSQGLAGTDTQYF. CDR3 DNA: TGTGCCAGCAGTCAGGGACTAGCAGGCACAGATACGCAGTATTTT.

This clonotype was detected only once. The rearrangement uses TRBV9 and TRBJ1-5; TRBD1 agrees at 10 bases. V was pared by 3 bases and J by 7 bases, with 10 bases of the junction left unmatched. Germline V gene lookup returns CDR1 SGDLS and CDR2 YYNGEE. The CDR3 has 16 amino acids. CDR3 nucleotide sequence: TGTGCCAGCAGCGCACCGGGACAGGGGTTGGGCCAGCCCCAGCATTTT. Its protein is CASSAPGQGLGQPQHF.

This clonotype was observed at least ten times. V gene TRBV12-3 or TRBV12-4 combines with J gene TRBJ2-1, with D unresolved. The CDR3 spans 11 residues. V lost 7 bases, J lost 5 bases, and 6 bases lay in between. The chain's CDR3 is CASIRDNEQFF. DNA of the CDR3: TGTGCCAGCATCCGTGACAATGAGCAGTTCTTC.

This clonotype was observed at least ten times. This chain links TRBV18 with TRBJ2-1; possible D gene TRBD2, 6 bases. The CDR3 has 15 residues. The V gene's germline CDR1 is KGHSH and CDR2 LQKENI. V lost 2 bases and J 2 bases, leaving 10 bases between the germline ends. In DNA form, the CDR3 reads TGTGCCAGCTCACCAATCCCTAGCGCCTACAATGAGCAGTTCTTC. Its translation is CASSPIPSAYNEQFF.

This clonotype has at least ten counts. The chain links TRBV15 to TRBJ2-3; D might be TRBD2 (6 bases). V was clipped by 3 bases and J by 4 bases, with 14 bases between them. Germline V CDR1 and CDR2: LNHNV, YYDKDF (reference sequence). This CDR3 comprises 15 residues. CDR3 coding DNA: TGTGCCACCAGCAGTCTAGCGTTGGAGGCAGATACGCAGTATTTT. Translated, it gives CATSSLALEADTQYF.

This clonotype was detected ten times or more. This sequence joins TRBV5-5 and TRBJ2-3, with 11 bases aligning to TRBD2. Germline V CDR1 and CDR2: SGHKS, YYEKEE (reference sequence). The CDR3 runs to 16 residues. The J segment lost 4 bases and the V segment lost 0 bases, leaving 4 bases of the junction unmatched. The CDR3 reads CASSLGLAGPADTQYF. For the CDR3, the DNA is TGTGCCAGCAGCTTGGGACTAGCGGGGCCGGCAGATACGCAGTATTTT.

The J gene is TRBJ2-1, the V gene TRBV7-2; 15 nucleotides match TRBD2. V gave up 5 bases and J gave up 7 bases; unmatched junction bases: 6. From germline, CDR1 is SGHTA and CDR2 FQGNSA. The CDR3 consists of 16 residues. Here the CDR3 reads CASSGGLAGGGNEQFF. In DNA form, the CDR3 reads TGTGCCAGCAGCGGGGGACTAGCGGGAGGCGGGAATGAGCAGTTCTTC.

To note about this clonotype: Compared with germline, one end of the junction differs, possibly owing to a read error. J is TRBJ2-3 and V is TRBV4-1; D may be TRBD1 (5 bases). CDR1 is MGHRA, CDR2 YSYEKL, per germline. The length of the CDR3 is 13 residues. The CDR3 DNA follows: TGCGCCAGCAGCCAAGATCTGACAGATGCGCAGTATTTT. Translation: CASSQDLTDAQYF.

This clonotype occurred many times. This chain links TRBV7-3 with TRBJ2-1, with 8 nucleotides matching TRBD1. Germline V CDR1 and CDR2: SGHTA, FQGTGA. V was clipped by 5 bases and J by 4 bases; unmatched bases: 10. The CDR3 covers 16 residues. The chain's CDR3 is CASSLPGQVPYNEQFF. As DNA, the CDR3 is TGTGCCAGCAGCCTCCCGGGACAGGTTCCGTACAATGAGCAGTTCTTC.

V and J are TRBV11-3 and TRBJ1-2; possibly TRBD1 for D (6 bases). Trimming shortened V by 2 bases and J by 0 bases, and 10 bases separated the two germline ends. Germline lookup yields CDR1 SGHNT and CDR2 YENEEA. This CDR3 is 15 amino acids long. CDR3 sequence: CASSLLGGANYGYTF. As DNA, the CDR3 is TGTGCCAGCAGCTTACTAGGGGGAGCTAACTATGGCTACACCTTC.

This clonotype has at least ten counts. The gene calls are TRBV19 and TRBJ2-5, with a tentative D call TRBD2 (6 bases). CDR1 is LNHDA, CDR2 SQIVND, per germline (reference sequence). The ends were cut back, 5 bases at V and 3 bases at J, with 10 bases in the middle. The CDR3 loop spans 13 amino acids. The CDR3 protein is CASSRTKEETQYF. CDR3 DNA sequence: TGTGCCAGTAGTCGGACTAAAGAAGAGACCCAGTACTTC.

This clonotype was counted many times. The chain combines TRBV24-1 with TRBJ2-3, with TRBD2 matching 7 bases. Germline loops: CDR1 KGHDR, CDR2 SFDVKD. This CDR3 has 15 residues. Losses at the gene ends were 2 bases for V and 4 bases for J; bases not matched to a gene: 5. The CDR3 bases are TGTGCCACCAGTGATTGGGGCGGGAGTCCAGATACGCAGTATTTT. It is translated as CATSDWGGSPDTQYF.

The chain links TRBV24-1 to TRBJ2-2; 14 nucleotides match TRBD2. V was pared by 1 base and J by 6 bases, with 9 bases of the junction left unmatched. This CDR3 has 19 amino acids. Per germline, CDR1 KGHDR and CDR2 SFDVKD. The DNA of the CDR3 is TGTGCCACCAGTGATTTTTCCACAGGACTAGCGGGAGGATCCGGGGAGCTGTTTTTT. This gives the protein CATSDFSTGLAGGSGELFF.

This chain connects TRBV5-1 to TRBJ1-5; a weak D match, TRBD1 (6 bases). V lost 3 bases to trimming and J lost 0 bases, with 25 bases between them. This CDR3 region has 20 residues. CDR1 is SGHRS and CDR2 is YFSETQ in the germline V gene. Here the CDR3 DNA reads TGCGCCAGCAGCTGGACTAGCGGGGGGCAGGTAAAATATAGCAATCAGCCCCAGCATTTT. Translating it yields CASSWTSGGQVKYSNQPQHF.

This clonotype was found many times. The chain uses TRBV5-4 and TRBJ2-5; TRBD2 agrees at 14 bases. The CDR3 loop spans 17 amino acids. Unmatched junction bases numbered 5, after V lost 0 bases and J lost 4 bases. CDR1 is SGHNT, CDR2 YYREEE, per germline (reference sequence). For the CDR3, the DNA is TGTGCCAGCAGCTTGGCGGGACTAGCGGGAGAGGTAGAGACCCAGTACTTC. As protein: CASSLAGLAGEVETQYF.

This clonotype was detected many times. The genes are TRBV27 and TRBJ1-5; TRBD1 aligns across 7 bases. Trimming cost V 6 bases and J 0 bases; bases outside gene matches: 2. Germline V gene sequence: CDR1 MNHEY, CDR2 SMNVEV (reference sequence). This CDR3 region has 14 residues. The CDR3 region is CASRTGTSNQPQHF. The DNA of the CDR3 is TGTGCCAGCAGGACAGGGACTAGCAATCAGCCCCAGCATTTT.

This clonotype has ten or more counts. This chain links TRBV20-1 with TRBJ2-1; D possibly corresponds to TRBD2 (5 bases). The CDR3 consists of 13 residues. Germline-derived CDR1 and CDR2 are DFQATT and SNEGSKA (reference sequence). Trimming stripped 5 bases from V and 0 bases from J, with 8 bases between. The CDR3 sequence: CSAGGSSYNEQFF. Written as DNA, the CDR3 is TGCAGTGCTGGTGGGAGCTCCTACAATGAGCAGTTCTTC.

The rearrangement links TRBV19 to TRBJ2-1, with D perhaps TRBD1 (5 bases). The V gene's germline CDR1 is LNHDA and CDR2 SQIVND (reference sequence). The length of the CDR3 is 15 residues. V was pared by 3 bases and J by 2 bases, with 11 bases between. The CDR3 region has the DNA TGTGCCAGTAGTATGGGGCGGACACCCTACAATGAGCAGTTCTTC. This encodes CASSMGRTPYNEQFF.

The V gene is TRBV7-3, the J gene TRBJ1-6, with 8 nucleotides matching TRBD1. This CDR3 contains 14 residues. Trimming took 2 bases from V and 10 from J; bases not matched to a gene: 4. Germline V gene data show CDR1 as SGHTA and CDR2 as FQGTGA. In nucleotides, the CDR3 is TGTGCCAGCAGCTTAGTTGGACAGGGATCACCCCTCCACTTT. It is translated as CASSLVGQGSPLHF.